Shown below are 30 T cell receptor beta chains from a single sample sequenced in a study of shared clonotypes between healthy human individuals. The assay was immunoSEQ multiplex PCR, and TCRdb's table has in-frame clones only and misses some. The profile covers some 1,100,000 clones, with roughly 74% appearing a single time and 0.52% taken by the ten largest. The sample was memory CD4+ T cells from PBMCs. As to subset: CD45RA-negative fraction. The source of these receptors is a young man in good health. Some clones in this sample may be carry-over from other donors' samples.

The chain recombines TRBV15 with TRBJ2-7; perhaps TRBD2 as D (6 bases). This CDR3 comprises 14 residues. V lost 0 bases and J lost 3, with 9 bases in between. Germline V gene lookup returns CDR1 LNHNV and CDR2 YYDKDF (reference sequence). This CDR3 reads CATSRDSAGYEQYF. The CDR3 DNA is TGTGCCACCAGCAGAGACTCAGCGGGCTACGAGCAGTACTTC.

This chain links TRBV14 with TRBJ2-4; TRBD2 agrees at 8 bases. The germline gives CDR1 SGHDN, CDR2 FVKESK. Losses at the gene ends were 0 bases for V and 4 bases for J; bases not matched to a gene: 2. This CDR3 is built from 15 residues. The CDR3 protein is CASSQDGTRKNIQYF. As DNA, the CDR3 is TGTGCCAGCAGCCAAGACGGGACTAGGAAAAACATTCAGTACTTC. The full variable domain, its missing parts supplied by reference TRBV14 and TRBJ2-4, is EAGVTQFPSHSVIEKGQTVTLRCDPISGHDNLYWYRRVMGKEIKFLLHFVKESKQDESGMPNNRFLAERTGGTYSTLKVQPAELEDSGVYFCASSQDGTRKNIQYFGAGTRLSVL.

This clone appeared once. CDR3 protein: CASIGARAYEQYF. The CDR3, as DNA: TGTGCCAGCATCGGGGCGAGAGCTTACGAGCAGTACTTC. The rearrangement links TRBV2 to TRBJ2-7; D could derive from TRBD1 or TRBD2 (5 bases each). Germline V lookup: CDR1 SNHLY, CDR2 FYNNEI. CDR3 length: 13 residues. V lost 7 bases and J lost 4, with 14 bases in between.

The CDR3 sequence: CASSGTGAHGYTF. The CDR3 DNA reads as TGTGCCAGCAGCGGGACAGGTGCACATGGCTACACCTTC. This chain joins TRBV28 and TRBJ1-2, with 8 nucleotides matching TRBD1. Losses at the gene ends were 6 bases for V and 6 bases for J; bases not matched to a gene: 6. The CDR3 covers 13 residues. Looked up from germline, CDR1 is MDHEN and CDR2 is SYDVKM.

This clone was recorded many times. The J gene is TRBJ1-1, the V gene TRBV30; D call uncertain. V was shortened by 5 bases and J by 4 bases, with 14 bases between the two germline ends. Germline CDR1 is GTSNPN and CDR2 is SVGIG (reference sequence). The CDR3 extends over 13 amino acids. This chain's CDR3 is CAWFGSRGTEAFF. The CDR3 DNA follows: TGTGCCTGGTTCGGGAGTCGGGGCACTGAAGCTTTCTTT.

The V and J genes are TRBV25-1 and TRBJ2-3; TRBD2 matches at 8 bases. V shed 5 bases, J shed 3 bases, and the junction held 10 bases outside the gene matches. Germline lookup yields CDR1 MGHDK and CDR2 SYGVNS. This CDR3 is built from 16 residues. The CDR3 is CASSSPGGPITDTQYF. For the CDR3, the DNA is TGTGCCAGCAGTTCCCCGGGAGGGCCTATTACAGATACGCAGTATTTT.

This clone has a handful of counts. This CDR3 is also generated by other DNA sequences in the sample. The chain recombines TRBV7-3 with TRBJ1-1; weak D call: TRBD1 (5 bases). Trimming left V 5 bases short and J 1 base short, with 8 bases between. The CDR3 is 13 amino acids. The germline V gene has CDR1 SGHTA and CDR2 FQGTGA. The CDR3 spells CASSRTPNTEAFF. The DNA for the CDR3 is TGTGCCAGCAGCCGGACACCGAACACTGAAGCTTTCTTT.

This clone was detected only once. The J gene is TRBJ2-2, the V gene TRBV7-2, with D tentatively TRBD2 (6 bases). Trimming stripped 1 base from V and 2 bases from J, with 11 bases between. Germline V lookup: CDR1 SGHTA, CDR2 FQGNSA. The CDR3 consists of 16 residues. This chain's CDR3 is CASSLGGTANTGELFF. CDR3 nucleotide sequence: TGTGCCAGCAGCTTAGGCGGGACTGCCAACACCGGGGAGCTGTTTTTT. Supplemented by reference TRBV7-2 and TRBJ2-2, the full variable domain reads GAGVSQSPSNKVTEKGKDVELRCDPISGHTALYWYRQSLGQGLEFLIYFQGNSAPDKSGLPSDRFSAERTGGSVSTLTIQRTQQEDSAVYLCASSLGGTANTGELFFGEGSRLTVL.

This rearrangement joins TRBV30 to TRBJ2-7; TRBD2 might be the D (6 bases). Trimming stripped 5 bases from V and 6 bases from J, with 20 bases between. The CDR3 is 14 residues long. Germline values: CDR1 GTSNPN, CDR2 SVGIG (reference sequence). The CDR3: CAWSAGSSVSEQYF. The CDR3 coding sequence is TGTGCCTGGTCCGCCGGGAGTAGCGTGAGCGAGCAGTACTTC. The variable domain in full, with the rest retrieved from reference TRBV30 and TRBJ2-7, is SQTIHQWPATLVQPVGSPLSLECTVEGTSNPNLYWYRQAAGRGLQLLFYSVGIGQISSEVPQNLSASRPQDRQFILSSKKLLLSDSGFYLCAWSAGSSVSEQYFGPGTRLTVT.

The V gene is TRBV11-1, the J gene TRBJ2-5; 9 bases line up with TRBD2. Germline V gives CDR1 SGHAT, CDR2 FQDESV (reference sequence). The CDR3 is 15 residues long. The V and J ends lost 1 base and 4 bases, in that order; junction bases with no gene match: 4. Here the CDR3 DNA reads TGTGCCAGCAGCTTAGTTGTAGCGGGAGCAGAGACCCAGTACTTC. Its translation is CASSLVVAGAETQYF.

This clone was found a few times. The chain joins TRBV5-6 to TRBJ2-3, with D hard to call. Trimming pared 6 bases from V and 0 bases from J, leaving 11 bases between. Germline lookup yields CDR1 SGHDT and CDR2 YYEEEE. The CDR3 is 14 amino acids. The CDR3 region is CASNLQASTDTQYF. CDR3 in DNA: TGTGCCAGCAACCTTCAGGCGAGCACAGATACGCAGTATTTT.

CDR3: CASSQGRGVNYGYTF. Written as DNA, the CDR3 is TGTGCCAGCAGCCAAGGGCGGGGGGTAAACTATGGCTACACCTTC. J is TRBJ1-2 and V is TRBV21-1. TRBV21-1 corresponds to a pseudogene. The CDR3 loop spans 15 amino acids.

In regard to this clone: Other DNA variants within this sample encode the same CDR3. V and J are TRBV19 and TRBJ2-1, with 8 bases that match TRBD2. V lost 4 bases, J lost 2 bases, and 1 base stayed unmatched. The CDR3 loop spans 14 amino acids. Germline CDR1 and CDR2: LNHDA and SQIVND (reference sequence). The CDR3: CASSTLAAYNEQFF. As DNA, the CDR3 is TGTGCCAGTAGTACACTAGCGGCCTACAATGAGCAGTTCTTC.

This clone appeared once. This chain joins TRBV5-1 and TRBJ1-1; unclear D gene. The CDR3 length is 13 residues. The ends were cut back, 9 bases at V and 0 bases at J, with 12 bases in the middle. Per the germline V gene, CDR1 is SGHRS and CDR2 is YFSETQ. CDR3 DNA: TGCGCCACCCGGGTTGAGGTGAACACTGAAGCTTTCTTT. It is translated as CATRVEVNTEAFF.

The V and J genes are TRBV18 and TRBJ1-3; TRBD1 matches 7 bases. Germline CDR1 KGHSH, CDR2 LQKENI. This CDR3 has 16 amino acids. V gave up 1 base and J gave up 4 bases; unmatched junction bases: 7. CDR3 loop: CASSPRLGQSGNTIYF. CDR3 sequence (DNA): TGTGCCAGCTCACCACGCCTGGGACAGTCCGGAAACACCATATATTTT.

This clone was seen more than once but under ten times. The genes are TRBV7-8 and TRBJ2-3; TRBD1 is a possible D gene (6 bases). Trimming took off 5 bases at V and 3 bases at J, with 12 bases between the two ends. The CDR3 covers 14 residues. The germline CDR1 and CDR2 sequences are SGHVS and FQNEAQ. The CDR3 is CASSRYQGTDTQYF. Written as DNA, the CDR3 is TGTGCCAGCAGCCGATATCAGGGGACAGATACGCAGTATTTT.

The chain recombines TRBV9 with TRBJ1-4; D is perhaps TRBD1 (6 bases). Germline CDR1 is SGDLS and CDR2 is YYNGEE. This CDR3 region has 16 residues. Trimming took off 4 bases at V and 1 base at J, with 14 bases between the two ends. This CDR3 is CASSPRGGGTNEKLFF. CDR3 bases: TGTGCCAGCAGCCCCCGGGGGGGCGGAACTAATGAAAAACTGTTTTTT.

The V call is TRBV5-1, the J call TRBJ2-3, with 9 bases matching TRBD2. With V trimmed by 3 bases and J by 6 bases, 14 bases remained unmatched. The CDR3 totals 17 residues. Germline CDR1 SGHRS, CDR2 YFSETQ. The chain's CDR3 is CASSYLAAGGPMDTQYF. The CDR3 DNA reads TGCGCCAGCAGCTATCTCGCGGCGGGAGGGCCGATGGATACGCAGTATTTT.

The chain links TRBV19 to TRBJ1-2; TRBD1 is a possible D gene (5 bases). The CDR3 covers 16 residues. Trimming stripped 4 bases from V and 0 bases from J, with 15 bases between. CDR1 is LNHDA and CDR2 is SQIVND in the germline V gene (reference sequence). CDR3 nucleotide sequence: TGTGCCAGTAGTACCGTCGGGGGGAGCGCTAACTATGGCTACACCTTC. The encoded protein is CASSTVGGSANYGYTF.

This clone appeared once. The rearrangement joins TRBV2 to TRBJ2-3, with D tentatively TRBD1 (5 bases). Germline V gives CDR1 SNHLY, CDR2 FYNNEI. CDR3 length: 14 amino acids. V was shortened by 2 bases and J by 4 bases, with 10 bases between the two germline ends. CDR3 residues: CASSELVRADTQYF. The CDR3 DNA is TGTGCCAGCAGTGAACTAGTCAGGGCAGATACGCAGTATTTT.

A word on this clone: In the same sample, other DNA sequences code for this CDR3. The CDR3 loop is CASSSGLAGVNEQFF. CDR3 DNA: TGTGCCAGCAGCTCGGGACTAGCGGGAGTCAATGAGCAGTTCTTC. The chain has TRBV9 and TRBJ2-1; 14 nucleotides agree with TRBD2. Per the germline V gene, CDR1 is SGDLS and CDR2 is YYNGEE. This CDR3 is 15 amino acids long. V lost 4 bases to trimming and J lost 6 bases; unmatched junction nucleotides: 3.

V and J are TRBV15 and TRBJ2-7; D is unresolved. V was cut by 1 base and J by 4 bases, with 8 bases left in between. Germline loops: CDR1 LNHNV, CDR2 YYDKDF (reference sequence). This CDR3 has 13 amino acids. CDR3 amino acids: CATSRGPLYEQYF. The CDR3 region has the DNA TGTGCCACCAGCAGAGGACCCCTTTACGAGCAGTACTTC.

This chain uses TRBV28 with TRBJ1-5; 10 bases are a match to TRBD1. The CDR3 is made up of 17 amino acids. V lost 6 bases to trimming and J lost 4 bases; unmatched junction nucleotides: 12. CDR1 is MDHEN and CDR2 is SYDVKM in the germline V gene. The CDR3 reads CASRVPGTGERNQPQHF. The CDR3 region has the DNA TGTGCCAGCAGGGTGCCAGGGACAGGGGAAAGGAATCAGCCCCAGCATTTT.

The DNA of the CDR3 is TGTGCCAGCAGTTTAGTAGGGATAGATACGCAGTATTTT. Encoded protein: CASSLVGIDTQYF. V and J are TRBV27 and TRBJ2-3; D unclear. The germline V gene has CDR1 MNHEY and CDR2 SMNVEV (reference sequence). The CDR3 loop spans 13 amino acids. Trimming shortened V by 2 bases and J by 5 bases, and 8 bases separated the two germline ends.

The chain recombines TRBV5-8 with TRBJ2-1; D possibly corresponds to TRBD2 (7 bases). V gave up 6 bases and J gave up 4 bases, with 14 bases separating them. The V gene's germline CDR1 is SGHTS and CDR2 YDEGEE. CDR3 length: 14 residues. CDR3 amino acids: CASNAGASYNEQFF. DNA of the CDR3: TGTGCCAGCAACGCGGGGGCATCTTACAATGAGCAGTTCTTC.

On this clone itself: Other DNA sequences of this sample code for an identical CDR3. The J gene is TRBJ1-2, the V gene TRBV7-9; 8 nucleotides line up with TRBD1. Per the germline V gene, CDR1 is SEHNR and CDR2 is FQNEAQ (reference sequence). The V segment lost 4 bases and the J segment 4 bases; nucleotides outside the gene matches: 5. This CDR3 region has 14 residues. In DNA form, the CDR3 reads TGTGCCAGCAGCTCAGAGACAGGGGTCTATGGCTACACCTTC. This sequence encodes CASSSETGVYGYTF.

As for this clone: Other DNA sequences in the sample encode the same CDR3. The chain recombines TRBV6-5 with TRBJ1-6; a possible D gene is TRBD1 (5 bases). Trimming shortened V by 2 bases and J by 10 bases, and 6 bases separated the two germline ends. The CDR3 spans 12 residues. CDR1 and CDR2 (germline): MNHEY, SVGAGI. The CDR3 spells CASSYRGSPLHF. In DNA, the CDR3 is TGTGCCAGCAGTTACAGGGGCTCACCCCTCCACTTT.

V usage is TRBV5-4 and J usage is TRBJ2-2; D is uncertain. Germline V gene lookup returns CDR1 SGHNT and CDR2 YYREEE (reference sequence). There are 13 residues in the CDR3. V lost 3 bases and J 4 bases, leaving 7 bases between the germline ends. The CDR3 protein is CASSWVSTGELFF. In nucleotides, the CDR3 is TGTGCCAGCAGCTGGGTGAGCACCGGGGAGCTGTTTTTT.

This chain joins TRBV7-2 and TRBJ1-5, with D possibly TRBD1 on 5 matching bases. Trimming took 7 bases from V and 11 from J, leaving 18 bases between them. Germline values: CDR1 SGHTA, CDR2 FQGNSA. The CDR3 totals 13 residues. This CDR3 is CASNRQIGSTQHF. The CDR3 DNA reads TGTGCCAGCAACCGACAGATAGGGAGCACCCAGCATTTT.

V and J are TRBV7-2 and TRBJ2-5; TRBD1 aligns across 10 bases. This CDR3 comprises 16 residues. From germline, CDR1 is SGHTA and CDR2 FQGNSA. The trim removed 2 bases at V and 4 bases at J, leaving 7 bases unmatched. The CDR3 DNA reads TGTGCCAGCAGCTTACTGACAGGGGGCGCGGGAGAGACCCAGTACTTC. Translated, it gives CASSLLTGGAGETQYF.